This TCR beta chain was obtained from a study of shared clonotypes between healthy human individuals. Study in general: Researchers drew samples from two women and a few men aged 18 to 49.

The V gene lost 4 bases and the J gene lost 3 bases, with 13 bases spanning the gap. This CDR3 region has 14 residues. In germline, CDR1 is SGHRS, CDR2 YFSETQ. Whole-study findings and limits: Against clonotypes common to all four donors, non-shared ones had lower generation probabilities. It was anticipated that sequencing depth would influence how many clonotypes donors shared.

Details on this clone: Antigen: not known.

About 30,000 T cell genomes, or roughly 200 ng DNA, went into the sorted-subset replicate PCRs. Libraries were prepared by immunoSEQ multiplex PCR; TCRdb keeps only in-frame clonotypes and omits some of them. The sample has around 990,000 clones, roughly 80% seen once. The sample taken for sequencing was memory CD4+ T cells from PBMCs. Subset meaning: CD45RA-negative fraction. J is TRBJ2-5 and V is TRBV5-1; weak D call: TRBD1 (6 bases). This receptor was identified in a young man in good health. Some clones in this sample may be carry-over from other donors' samples. The CDR3 sequence is CASSATGREETQYF. The CDR3 bases are TGCGCCAGCAGCGCCACAGGGCGGGAAGAGACCCAGTACTTC.